Shown below are 8 T cell receptor beta chains from a single sample sequenced in a study of cytomegalovirus exposure and HLA in healthy donors. A multiplex PCR was run with 60 Vbeta primers and 13 Jbeta primers. TCRdb's table, derived via immunoSEQ multiplex PCR, lists solely in-frame clones and lacks some. This sample has approximately 150,000 clones; roughly two thirds occur once, and the top ten carry 4.5%. The sample was PBMCs. The receptors were sampled from a woman aged 18 to 35 in good health and CMV-seropositive.

This clone was seen once. The chain carries TRBV27 and TRBJ1-2; tentatively, D is TRBD1 (5 bases). Deletions cut 4 bases from V and 0 bases from J, with 12 bases between. This CDR3 contains 15 residues. Per the germline V gene, CDR1 is MNHEY and CDR2 is SMNVEV (reference sequence). The CDR3 nucleotides are TGTGCCAGCAGTTCTAGGACACAGCCTAACTATGGCTACACCTTC. Translation gives CASSSRTQPNYGYTF.

V gene TRBV28 combines with J gene TRBJ2-5; D uncertain. Germline CDR1 is MDHEN and CDR2 is SYDVKM. V lost 7 bases, J lost 5 bases, and 23 bases lay in between. This CDR3 has 16 residues. CDR3 coding DNA: TGTGCCAGCACCACCTCCGCCCGAGCATACCTTGAGACCCAGTACTTC. Residues: CASTTSARAYLETQYF.

The CDR3 region is CASKHGTGWDEQFF. The CDR3, as DNA: TGTGCCAGCAAGCACGGGACAGGGTGGGACGAGCAGTTCTTC. V is TRBV27 and J is TRBJ2-1, with 9 bases matching TRBD1. The CDR3 sequence is 14 residues long. The germline gives CDR1 MNHEY, CDR2 SMNVEV (reference sequence). The ends lost 7 bases at V and 10 bases at J; junction bases unmatched: 11.

The genes are TRBV5-1 and TRBJ2-7; 7 bases map to TRBD2. The V segment lost 0 bases and the J segment 6 bases; nucleotides outside the gene matches: 3. CDR1 is SGHRS and CDR2 is YFSETQ in the germline V gene. The length of the CDR3 is 13 residues. CDR3 in amino acids: CASSLVWGGEQYF. The CDR3 DNA reads TGCGCCAGCAGCTTGGTGTGGGGGGGCGAGCAGTACTTC.

The chain couples TRBV5-1 to TRBJ2-6; no clear D. Deletions cut 0 bases from V and 7 bases from J, with 8 bases between. This CDR3 contains 14 residues. Per germline, CDR1 SGHRS and CDR2 YFSETQ. CDR3 protein: CASSLDPFANVLTF. The CDR3 coding sequence is TGCGCCAGCAGCTTGGATCCGTTTGCCAACGTCCTGACTTTC.

The chain carries TRBV28 and TRBJ1-6, with D possibly TRBD1 on 5 matching bases. The CDR3 runs 16 residues. Germline CDR1 reads MDHEN; CDR2 reads SYDVKM. Between the trimmed V and J ends, which lost 7 bases and 2 bases, there was a span of 15 bases. CDR3: CASTLQGGTYNSPLHF. CDR3 DNA sequence: TGTGCCAGCACCCTCCAGGGAGGGACCTATAATTCACCCCTCCACTTT.

V usage is TRBV14 and J usage is TRBJ2-5; 11 bases are a match to TRBD2. TRBJ2-7 matches the DNA end more closely, so the J call is doubtful. CDR1 and CDR2 (germline): SGHDN, FVKESK. The CDR3 is 15 residues long. The CDR3 DNA sequence: TGTGCCAGCAGCGATCCGGGACTAGCGGTATACGAGCAGTACTTC. It is translated as CASSDPGLAVYEQYF.

The V call is TRBV27, the J call TRBJ1-1; tentatively, D is TRBD1 (5 bases). From germline, CDR1 is MNHEY and CDR2 SMNVEV (reference sequence). The germline V and J ends were trimmed by 5 bases and 9 bases, with 19 bases remaining between them. The CDR3 covers 14 residues. CDR3 DNA: TGTGCCAGCAGTGACCAGGGTTTCAACGCCAAAGCTTTCTTT. Its protein product is CASSDQGFNAKAFF.